This T cell receptor (beta chain) was captured in a study of cytotoxic CD8 clonotypes in ibrutinib-treated CLL (TCRdb year 2021). As for the study more broadly: In this cohort, 15 or so patients were treatment-naive and 11 to 12 were relapsed/refractory, while some 17 had unmutated IGHV. Partial responses were observed in about 25 patients and complete responses in 2; after a median follow-up of 68 months, remission was maintained in around 14 patients and progression was observed in approximately 12. Response samples were obtained after a median of 12 months of treatment, with a range of roughly 6 to 36 months. An average of around 250,000 productive templates and 80,000 to 100,000 productive rearrangements was obtained per sample. Of the 85 to 95 participants in the trial, 26 had longitudinal samples available. Cryopreserved peripheral blood mononuclear cells were collected at three points: before therapy, at response, and at either sustained remission or disease progression. Patients were still on ibrutinib when every remission and progressive disease sample was collected.

The CDR3 spans 15 residues, from the cysteine through the phenylalanine. Of all the DNA, just the CDR3 is kept, 45 bases in frame from base 1. The germline V gene (reference sequence) yields LNHDA for CDR1 and SQIVND for CDR2. V is trimmed back by 2 bases and J by 1 base, and the junction contains 5 bases that no gene match accounts for. Concerning this clone itself: Its cognate antigen has yet to be identified. No quality values exist for individual bases; no much larger clone is one base distant.

Overall study results and their limits: Public clonotypes were rare and either shrank or stayed stable during treatment, and the rise in clonality at ibrutinib response reflected expansion of private clonotypes. Clonality increased at ibrutinib response, stayed stable in sustained remission, and fell back toward baseline at progression. Baseline clonality exceeded that of age-matched healthy donors and correlated strongly with circulating CD8+ T-cell counts. Sampling times were not matched between sustained-remission and progressing patients, and lymph node repertoires were not studied.

The goal of deep resolution MiSeq sequencing was a depth between 1 in 1 million and 1 in 200,000 T cells, and coverage averaged 10x per clonotype. The immunoSEQ hsTCRB Kit was used to generate the TCR beta libraries. From the authors' description of their analysis: ImmunoSEQ Data Assistant and ImmunoSEQ Analyzer were used for data analysis, and V, D and J genes were assigned according to IMGT definitions. Clonality was computed as one minus normalized Shannon entropy of productive rearrangement frequencies, ranging from 0 to 1. Only overrepresented clonotypes making up at least 0.05% of each patient's repertoire were included in the public clonotype analysis. Thirteen age-matched healthy donor repertoires from immuneACCESS served as clonality controls. TCRdb mirrors the immuneACCESS table, restricted to in-frame sequences. Some clones are absent from its copies; in checked studies, under half trace to an unresolved V gene, and the reason for the others is unknown. V and J calls and clone size are given by that table; D and trimming were obtained from the DNA. Here the sample has 250,000 to 350,000 clones; about 72% occur a single time. Of the sample, around 5.1% falls within the top ten clones.

The intended sense of this specimen's time point label: progressive disease on ibrutinib. For TCR beta library preparation, approximately 2 micrograms of genomic DNA were isolated from cryopreserved PBMCs. Longitudinal blood samples from CLL patients receiving ibrutinib monotherapy were subjected to high-throughput TCR beta sequencing. The patients were enrolled in a single-center, open-label phase 2 trial of ibrutinib monotherapy. The receptor comes from a human donor with chronic lymphocytic leukemia. Sequenced here: PBMCs, sampled at disease progression, from a patient treated with ibrutinib. The chain was built from TRBV19 and TRBJ2-7; TRBD1 agrees with 7 junctional bases. At the DNA level, the sequence is TGTGCCAGTAGTATAAGGGGGCCCATATCCTACGAGCAGTACTTC. This sequence encodes CASSIRGPISYEQYF.